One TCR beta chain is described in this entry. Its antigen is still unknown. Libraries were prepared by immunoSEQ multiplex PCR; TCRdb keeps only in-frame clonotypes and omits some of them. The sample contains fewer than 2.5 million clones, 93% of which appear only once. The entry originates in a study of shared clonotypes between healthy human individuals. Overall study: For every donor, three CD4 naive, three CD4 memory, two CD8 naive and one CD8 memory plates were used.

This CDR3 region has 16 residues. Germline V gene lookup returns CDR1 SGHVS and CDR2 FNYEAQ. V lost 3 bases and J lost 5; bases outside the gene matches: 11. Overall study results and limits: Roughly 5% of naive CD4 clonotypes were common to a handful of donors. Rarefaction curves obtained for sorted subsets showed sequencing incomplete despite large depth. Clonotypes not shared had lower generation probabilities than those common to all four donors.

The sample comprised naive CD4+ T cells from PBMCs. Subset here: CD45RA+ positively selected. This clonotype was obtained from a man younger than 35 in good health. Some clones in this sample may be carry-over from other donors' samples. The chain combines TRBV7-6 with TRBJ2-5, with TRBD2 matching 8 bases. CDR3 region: CASSFPREGLLETQYF. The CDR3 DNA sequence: TGTGCCAGCAGCTTTCCCCGGGAGGGGCTGTTGGAGACCCAGTACTTC.